The clone carrying this T cell receptor beta chain occurred many times. Antigen: not known. Amplification of TCR beta CDR3 regions was performed using RNA transcripts as template. Researchers ran a first-round RT-PCR on the TCR CDR3 using the HTBI primer set. TCRdb re-derived calls from the multiplex PCR reads in MiXCR, one entry per CDR3 protein. The data show approximately 410,000 distinct CDR3 sequences, roughly 13% seen once. The data are from a study of T cells in Graves' hyperthyroidism and ophthalmopathy. For the study at large: Sampling of peripheral blood happened at initial diagnosis, prior to any treatment. Study-level findings and limits: Among thyroid clonotypes expanded above 0.001, most also appeared in blood.

Those patients with uncontrolled infection, other autoimmune disease, pregnancy or lactation were excluded. The PBMCs were sourced from fresh peripheral blood (more than 8.5 ml). The CDR3 has 15 amino acids. The V and J ends lost 6 bases and 4 bases, in that order; junction bases with no gene match: 3. This chain joins TRBV12-3 or TRBV12-4 and TRBJ2-1, with 13 bases lining up with TRBD2. Source material: blood. The clonotype comes from a woman younger than 30 with Graves' hyperthyroidism. This CDR3 reads CASRGLAGAYNEQFF. In DNA, the CDR3 is TGTGCCAGCAGAGGACTAGCGGGAGCTTACAATGAGCAGTTCTTC.